Listed here are 25 T cell receptor beta chains from one sample, sequenced in a study of T cell changes during pregnancy in multiple sclerosis. The assay was immunoSEQ multiplex PCR, and TCRdb's table has in-frame clones only and misses some. The sample has 50,000 to 60,000 clones, 75% to 90% seen once. Material: CD4+ T cells from peripheral blood mononuclear cells, obtained in the first trimester of pregnancy. These receptors were obtained from a female donor with multiple sclerosis, enrolled in a pregnancy study.

The chain links TRBV19 to TRBJ1-2, with a weak D call TRBD1 (6 bases). Germline assignment: CDR1 LNHDA and CDR2 SQIVND (reference sequence). This CDR3 spans 14 amino acids. V lost 3 bases to trimming and J lost 4 bases, with 12 bases between them. CDR3 sequence: CASSMYDRSYGYTF. CDR3 nucleotide sequence: TGTGCCAGTAGTATGTATGACAGGAGCTATGGCTACACCTTC.

The rearrangement links TRBV28 to TRBJ1-3; D gene uncertain. The CDR3 runs 15 residues. From germline, CDR1 is MDHEN and CDR2 SYDVKM. V dropped 2 bases and J dropped 0 bases, with 8 bases sitting between them. For the CDR3, the DNA is TGTGCCAGCAGTTTAGGGCAGGCCTCTGGAAACACCATATATTTT. The encoded protein is CASSLGQASGNTIYF. The full variable domain, completed using reference TRBV28 and TRBJ1-3, is DVKVTQSSRYLVKRTGEKVFLECVQDMDHENMFWYRQDPGLGLRLIYFSYDVKMKEKGDIPEGYSVSREKKERFSLILESASTNQTSMYLCASSLGQASGNTIYFGEGSWLTVV.

The chain couples TRBV12-5 to TRBJ1-5, with D hard to call. The CDR3 is 12 amino acids. V was cut by 4 bases and J by 5 bases, with 6 bases left in between. Germline V gene sequence: CDR1 LGHNT, CDR2 FRNRAP. The CDR3 here is CASGYGDQPQHF. CDR3 DNA: TGTGCTAGTGGTTACGGGGATCAGCCCCAGCATTTT.

The chain recombines TRBV5-1 with TRBJ2-5, with D possibly TRBD1 on 6 matching bases. CDR1 is SGHRS, CDR2 YFSETQ, per germline. The CDR3 length is 14 residues. Trimming cost V 1 base and J 4 bases, with 11 bases left between them. The CDR3 DNA reads TGCGCCAGCAGCTTGATGGACAGCTCAGAGACCCAGTACTTC. Amino acids: CASSLMDSSETQYF.

The chain uses TRBV29-1 and TRBJ1-1; 8 bases agree with TRBD1. V shed 7 bases and J 5 bases; nucleotides not matched to a gene: 6. CDR1 and CDR2 (germline): SQVTM, ANQGSEA. The CDR3 has 12 residues. In DNA, the CDR3 is TGCAGCGCTGGACAGGGAGGAACTGAAGCTTTCTTT. Protein: CSAGQGGTEAFF.

The chain couples TRBV28 to TRBJ1-5; D is possibly TRBD1 (6 bases). V was trimmed by 1 base and J by 3 bases, leaving 10 bases between them. The length of the CDR3 is 15 residues. Germline V gene lookup returns CDR1 MDHEN and CDR2 SYDVKM. The CDR3 region is CASSLSGGTNQPQHF. The CDR3 region has the DNA TGTGCCAGCAGTTTATCGGGGGGCACCAATCAGCCCCAGCATTTT.

The J gene is TRBJ1-2, the V gene TRBV30, with TRBD1 matching 7 bases. From germline, CDR1 is GTSNPN and CDR2 SVGIG (reference sequence). V shed 3 bases, J shed 4 bases, and the junction held 8 bases outside the gene matches. The CDR3 loop spans 14 amino acids. CDR3 coding DNA: TGTGCCTGGAGAATGGCCAGGGGGAGCTATGGCTACACCTTC. Amino acids: CAWRMARGSYGYTF.

The genes are TRBV6-1 and TRBJ1-5, with 8 nucleotides matching TRBD1. Germline V lookup: CDR1 MNHNS, CDR2 SASEGT. The V gene end was trimmed by 6 bases and the J gene end by 4 bases; junction bases not matched to a gene: 5. The CDR3 consists of 14 residues. CDR3 in DNA: TGTGCCAGCAGCAAACAGGGGGGGAATCAGCCCCAGCATTTT. Translation: CASSKQGGNQPQHF.

This clone was detected once. The chain couples TRBV28 to TRBJ1-2; TRBD1 might be the D (6 bases). V lost 2 bases, J lost 2 bases, and 15 bases lay in between. CDR1 and CDR2 (germline): MDHEN, SYDVKM. The CDR3 contains 16 residues. The CDR3 coding sequence is TGTGCCAGCAGTTTAACACCGGACAGAGTAAACTATGGCTACACCTTC. This codes for CASSLTPDRVNYGYTF.

To note about this clone: The identical CDR3 is also encoded by other nucleotide sequences in the sample. V usage is TRBV7-3 and J usage is TRBJ1-1; D perhaps matches TRBD1 (5 bases). Trimming left V 4 bases short and J 1 base short, with 7 bases between. CDR3 length: 13 residues. The germline V gene has CDR1 SGHTA and CDR2 FQGTGA. The CDR3 reads CASSYDRNTEAFF. In DNA form, the CDR3 reads TGTGCCAGCAGCTATGACAGGAACACTGAAGCTTTCTTT.

The J gene is TRBJ2-1, the V gene TRBV30; D is uncertain. The CDR3 length is 12 residues. Trimming stripped 1 base from V and 6 bases from J, with 7 bases between. Germline loops: CDR1 GTSNPN, CDR2 SVGIG (reference sequence). The chain's CDR3 is CAWSGTGNEQFF. CDR3 nucleotide sequence: TGTGCCTGGAGTGGAACCGGCAATGAGCAGTTCTTC. The full variable domain, its missing parts supplied by reference TRBV30 and TRBJ2-1, is SQTIHQWPATLVQPVGSPLSLECTVEGTSNPNLYWYRQAAGRGLQLLFYSVGIGQISSEVPQNLSASRPQDRQFILSSKKLLLSDSGFYLCAWSGTGNEQFFGPGTRLTVL.

J is TRBJ1-2 and V is TRBV19, with D perhaps TRBD1 (5 bases). Germline lookup yields CDR1 LNHDA and CDR2 SQIVND (reference sequence). V was trimmed by 7 bases and J by 1 base, leaving 13 bases between them. CDR3 length: 14 amino acids. DNA of the CDR3: TGTGCCAGTACGCTTTCGGGGGGTAACTATGGCTACACCTTC. It codes for CASTLSGGNYGYTF.

This chain connects TRBV13 to TRBJ2-4; 12 bases align to TRBD1. After removal of 5 bases from V and 1 base from J, the junction contained 6 bases not matched to a gene. Germline CDR1 is PRHDT and CDR2 is FYEKMQ (reference sequence). The CDR3 covers 17 residues. The DNA of the CDR3 is TGTGCCAGCAGCATACCGGGACAGGGGGCTGCCAAAAACATTCAGTACTTC. It yields the protein CASSIPGQGAAKNIQYF.

This rearrangement joins TRBV19 to TRBJ2-5; TRBD2 aligns across 10 bases. V lost 4 bases and J lost 5; bases outside the gene matches: 10. From germline, CDR1 is LNHDA and CDR2 SQIVND (reference sequence). There are 16 residues in the CDR3. The CDR3 here is CASSRTSGGAWETQYF. For the CDR3, the DNA is TGTGCCAGTAGTAGGACAAGCGGGGGGGCCTGGGAGACCCAGTACTTC.

The genes are TRBV6-6 and TRBJ2-3; D is undetermined. With 2 bases removed from V and 3 bases from J, the gap between germline ends came to 15 bases. This CDR3 has 16 amino acids. CDR1 MNHNY and CDR2 SVGAGI come from the germline V gene (reference sequence). The CDR3 region is CASSYARNRGTDTQYF. Here the CDR3 DNA reads TGTGCCAGCAGTTACGCACGAAACCGCGGAACAGATACGCAGTATTTT.

This chain uses TRBV28 with TRBJ2-4; 9 bases are shared with TRBD2. The CDR3 is 18 amino acids. V was clipped by 4 bases and J by 1 base; unmatched bases: 11. Germline assignment: CDR1 MDHEN and CDR2 SYDVKM. CDR3 nucleotides: TGTGCCAGCAGTTCATCCGGGACTAGCAATCCGGCCAAAAACATTCAGTACTTC. Amino acid sequence: CASSSSGTSNPAKNIQYF.

The rearrangement uses TRBV5-5 and TRBJ2-7; no clear D. The germline V gene encodes CDR1 SGHKS and CDR2 YYEKEE (reference sequence). The length of the CDR3 is 12 residues. The V end was cut by 4 bases, the J end by 4 bases, with 9 bases between. The CDR3 DNA follows: TGTGCCAGCAGCCCACACGCTTACGAGCAGTACTTC. It is translated as CASSPHAYEQYF.

The chain has TRBV7-6 and TRBJ2-4, with D possibly TRBD1 on 6 matching bases. The CDR3 runs to 14 residues. From germline, CDR1 is SGHVS and CDR2 FNYEAQ. Between the trimmed V and J ends, which lost 1 base and 9 bases, there was a span of 13 bases. The CDR3 DNA reads as TGTGCCAGCAGCTTAGTCGAGGACAGTCGCATTCAGTACTTC. Its protein product is CASSLVEDSRIQYF. The full variable domain, rest sourced from reference TRBV7-6 and TRBJ2-4, is GAGVSQSPRYKVTKRGQDVALRCDPISGHVSLYWYRQALGQGPEFLTYFNYEAQQDKSGLPNDRFSAERPEGSISTLTIQRTEQRDSAMYRCASSLVEDSRIQYFGAGTRLSVL.

The chain employs TRBV2 and TRBJ1-2; 8 positions agree with TRBD1. J lost 0 bases, V lost 7 bases, and 7 bases had no gene match. Germline assignment: CDR1 SNHLY and CDR2 FYNNEI. CDR3 size: 15 residues. For the CDR3, the DNA is TGTGCCAGCAAGAATAGGGACAGGTCTAACTATGGCTACACCTTC. Encoded protein: CASKNRDRSNYGYTF.

This chain uses TRBV7-2 with TRBJ2-5; 7 positions match TRBD2. This CDR3 is built from 14 residues. The V gene's germline CDR1 is SGHTA and CDR2 FQGNSA. With V trimmed by 5 bases and J by 4 bases, 7 bases remained unmatched. For the CDR3, the DNA is TGTGCCAGCAGCACCGGGGGGTCGGGAGAGACCCAGTACTTC. Its translation is CASSTGGSGETQYF.

The chain links TRBV10-3 to TRBJ1-2, with a weak D call TRBD1 (6 bases). This CDR3 region has 15 residues. Trimming stripped 10 bases from V and 7 bases from J, with 25 bases between. Germline V gives CDR1 ENHRY, CDR2 SYGVKD. The CDR3 sequence is CATSSSTGPRGGYTF. CDR3 DNA: TGTGCCACCTCATCGTCGACAGGTCCGCGTGGTGGCTACACCTTC.

This chain links TRBV6-4 with TRBJ2-3; D is undetermined. CDR3 length: 15 amino acids. In germline, CDR1 is MRHNA, CDR2 SNTAGT. Deletions cut 3 bases from V and 2 bases from J, with 12 bases between. In DNA, the CDR3 is TGTGCCAGCAGTGAGGAATCAGGCCCCACAGATACGCAGTATTTT. It codes for CASSEESGPTDTQYF.

The V gene is TRBV15, the J gene TRBJ2-1; D may be TRBD2 (5 bases). The CDR3 totals 16 residues. The V gene's germline CDR1 is LNHNV and CDR2 YYDKDF (reference sequence). V was trimmed by 0 bases and J by 5 bases, leaving 14 bases between them. The CDR3 nucleotides read TGTGCCACCAGCAGAGATCTGGATCCGAGGGACAATGAGCAGTTCTTC. Encoded protein: CATSRDLDPRDNEQFF.

V and J are TRBV9 and TRBJ2-2; possibly TRBD2 for D (5 bases). The CDR3 runs to 16 residues. V gave up 0 bases and J gave up 0 bases, with 9 bases separating them. CDR1 and CDR2 (germline): SGDLS, YYNGEE. CDR3 protein: CASSVVPAANTGELFF. The CDR3 bases are TGTGCCAGCAGCGTAGTACCAGCGGCGAACACCGGGGAGCTGTTTTTT.

The rearrangement joins TRBV5-1 to TRBJ2-2, with D perhaps matching TRBD1 (6 bases). The ends were cut back, 0 bases at V and 5 bases at J, with 11 bases in the middle. The CDR3 runs to 15 residues. Per germline, CDR1 SGHRS and CDR2 YFSETQ. CDR3 loop: CASSLEQGPTGELFF. CDR3 nucleotides: TGCGCCAGCAGCTTGGAACAGGGACCTACCGGGGAGCTGTTTTTT.